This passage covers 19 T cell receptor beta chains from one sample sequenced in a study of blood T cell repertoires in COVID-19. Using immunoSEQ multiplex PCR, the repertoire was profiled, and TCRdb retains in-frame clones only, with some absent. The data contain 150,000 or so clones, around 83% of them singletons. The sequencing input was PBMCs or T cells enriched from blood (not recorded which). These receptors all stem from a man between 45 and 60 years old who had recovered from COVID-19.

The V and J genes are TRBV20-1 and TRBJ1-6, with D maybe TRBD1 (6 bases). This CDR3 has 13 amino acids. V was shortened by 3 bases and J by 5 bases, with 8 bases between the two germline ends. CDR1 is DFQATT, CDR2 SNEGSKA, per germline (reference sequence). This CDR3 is CSASYRDNSPLHF. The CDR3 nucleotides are TGCAGTGCTAGTTACAGGGATAATTCACCCCTCCACTTT.

DNA for the CDR3: TGTGCCAGCAGTACCTCCTCCATGACAGGAATTAACACTGAAGCTTTCTTT. Translation: CASSTSSMTGINTEAFF. The chain combines TRBV2 with TRBJ1-1, with a tentative D call TRBD1 (6 bases). Trimming cost V 5 bases and J 2 bases, with 21 bases left between them. The germline gives CDR1 SNHLY, CDR2 FYNNEI. The CDR3 has 17 amino acids.

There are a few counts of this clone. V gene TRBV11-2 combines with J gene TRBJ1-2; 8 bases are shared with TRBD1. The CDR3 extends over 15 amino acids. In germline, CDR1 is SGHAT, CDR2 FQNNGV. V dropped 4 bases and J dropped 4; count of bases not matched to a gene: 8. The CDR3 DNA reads TGTGCCAGCAGCTCCCCCGGGCAGGGGGCCTATGGCTACACCTTC. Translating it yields CASSSPGQGAYGYTF.

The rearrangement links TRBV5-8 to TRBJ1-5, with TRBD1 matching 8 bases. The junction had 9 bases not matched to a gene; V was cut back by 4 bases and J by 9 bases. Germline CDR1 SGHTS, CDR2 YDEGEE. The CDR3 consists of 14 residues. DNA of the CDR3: TGTGCCAGCAGCCCAGGGGGCCCGCGGCCGCCCCAGCATTTT. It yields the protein CASSPGGPRPPQHF.

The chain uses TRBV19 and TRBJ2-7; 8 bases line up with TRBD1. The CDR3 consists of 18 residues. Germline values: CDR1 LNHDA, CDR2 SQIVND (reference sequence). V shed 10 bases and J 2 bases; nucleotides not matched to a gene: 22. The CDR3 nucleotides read TGTGCCACCTCCCTCAGGGGGCGCCGAGGGGGTGCCACCTACGAGCAGTACTTC. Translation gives CATSLRGRRGGATYEQYF.

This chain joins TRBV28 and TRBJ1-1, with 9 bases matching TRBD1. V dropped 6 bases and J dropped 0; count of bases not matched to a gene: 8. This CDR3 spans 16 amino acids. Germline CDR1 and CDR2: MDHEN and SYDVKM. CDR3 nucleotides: TGTGCCAGCAGCCCCGGGACAGGGTTACTGAACACTGAAGCTTTCTTT. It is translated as CASSPGTGLLNTEAFF.

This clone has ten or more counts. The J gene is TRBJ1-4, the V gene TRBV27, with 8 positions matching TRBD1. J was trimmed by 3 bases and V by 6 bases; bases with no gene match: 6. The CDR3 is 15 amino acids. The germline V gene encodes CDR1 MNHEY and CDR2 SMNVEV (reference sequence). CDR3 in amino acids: CASRSGGASNEKLFF. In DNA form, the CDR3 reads TGTGCCAGCAGGTCAGGGGGCGCGTCTAATGAAAAACTGTTTTTT.

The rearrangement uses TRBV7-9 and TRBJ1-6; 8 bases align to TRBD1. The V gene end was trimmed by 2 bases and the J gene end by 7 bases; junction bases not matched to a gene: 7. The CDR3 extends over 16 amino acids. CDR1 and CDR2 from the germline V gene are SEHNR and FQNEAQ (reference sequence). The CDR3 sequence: CASSLTTGGRNSPLHF. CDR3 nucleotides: TGTGCCAGCAGCTTAACAACAGGGGGACGGAATTCACCCCTCCACTTT.

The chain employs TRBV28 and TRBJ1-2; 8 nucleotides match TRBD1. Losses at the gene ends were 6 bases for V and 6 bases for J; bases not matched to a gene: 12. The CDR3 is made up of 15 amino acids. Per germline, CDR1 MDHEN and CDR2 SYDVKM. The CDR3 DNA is TGTGCCAGCAGGCCTCCAGGGGGCGAATTCGATGGCTACACCTTC. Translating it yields CASRPPGGEFDGYTF.

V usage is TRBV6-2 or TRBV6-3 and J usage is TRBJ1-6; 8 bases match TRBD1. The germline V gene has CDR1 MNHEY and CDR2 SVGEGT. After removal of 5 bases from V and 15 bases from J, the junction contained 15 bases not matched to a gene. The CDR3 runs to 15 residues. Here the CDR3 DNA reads TGTGCCAGCAGTCCCCGGGGACAGGCGGGTTCGATCCTCCACTTT. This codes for CASSPRGQAGSILHF.

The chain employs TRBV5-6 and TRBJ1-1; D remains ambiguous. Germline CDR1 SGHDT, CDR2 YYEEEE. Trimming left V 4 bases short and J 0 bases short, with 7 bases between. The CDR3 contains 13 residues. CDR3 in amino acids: CASSRAMNTEAFF. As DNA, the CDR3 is TGTGCCAGCAGCCGAGCCATGAACACTGAAGCTTTCTTT.

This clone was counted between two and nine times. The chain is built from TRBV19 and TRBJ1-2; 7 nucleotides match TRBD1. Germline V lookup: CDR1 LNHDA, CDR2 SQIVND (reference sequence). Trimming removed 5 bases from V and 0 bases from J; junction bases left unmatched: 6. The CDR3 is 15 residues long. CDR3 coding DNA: TGTGCCAGTAGTCTTCAGACAGGGCCTAACTATGGCTACACCTTC. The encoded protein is CASSLQTGPNYGYTF.

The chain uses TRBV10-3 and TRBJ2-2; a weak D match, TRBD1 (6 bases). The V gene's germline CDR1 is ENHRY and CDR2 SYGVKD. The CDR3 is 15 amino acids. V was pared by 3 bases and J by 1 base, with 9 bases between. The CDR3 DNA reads TGTGCCATCAGTGACCACAGGGTGAACACCGGGGAGCTGTTTTTT. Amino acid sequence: CAISDHRVNTGELFF.

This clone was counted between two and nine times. CDR3 residues: CAWSRLGQANTGELFF. The CDR3 nucleotides read TGTGCCTGGAGTCGGTTGGGACAGGCGAACACCGGGGAGCTGTTTTTT. The chain carries TRBV30 and TRBJ2-2; 8 bases are a match to TRBD1. CDR3 length: 16 residues. Germline V gene lookup returns CDR1 GTSNPN and CDR2 SVGIG (reference sequence). The trim removed 2 bases at V and 0 bases at J, leaving 5 bases unmatched.

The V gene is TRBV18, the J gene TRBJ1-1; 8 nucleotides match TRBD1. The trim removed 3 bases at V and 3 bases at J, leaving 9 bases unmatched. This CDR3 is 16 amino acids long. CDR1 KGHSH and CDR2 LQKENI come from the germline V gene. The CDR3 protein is CASSPPGTGRHTEAFF. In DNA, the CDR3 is TGTGCCAGCTCACCGCCCGGGACAGGAAGACACACTGAAGCTTTCTTT.

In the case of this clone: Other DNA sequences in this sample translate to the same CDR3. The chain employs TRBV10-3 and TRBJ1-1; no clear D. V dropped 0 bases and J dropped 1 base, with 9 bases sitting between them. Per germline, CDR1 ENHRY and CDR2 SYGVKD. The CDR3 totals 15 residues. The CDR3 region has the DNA TGTGCCATCAGTGAGTCAGGAGGTCCGAACACTGAAGCTTTCTTT. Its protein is CAISESGGPNTEAFF.

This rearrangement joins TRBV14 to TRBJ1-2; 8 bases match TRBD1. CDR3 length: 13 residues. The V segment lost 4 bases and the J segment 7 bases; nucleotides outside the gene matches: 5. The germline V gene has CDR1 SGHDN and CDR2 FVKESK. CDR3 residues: CASSPRQGSGYTF. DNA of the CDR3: TGTGCCAGCAGCCCTCGACAGGGGAGTGGCTACACCTTC.

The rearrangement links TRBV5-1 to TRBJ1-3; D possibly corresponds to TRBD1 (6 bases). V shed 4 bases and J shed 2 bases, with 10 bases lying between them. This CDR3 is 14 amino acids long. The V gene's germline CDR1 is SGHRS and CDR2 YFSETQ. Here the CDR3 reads CASSPEGAGNTIYF. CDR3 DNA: TGCGCCAGCAGCCCAGAGGGGGCTGGAAACACCATATATTTT.

CDR3 in DNA: TGTGCCAGCAGCCAGGACAGGAGGGGGCCGCAGTACTTC. Translating gives CASSQDRRGPQYF. This sequence joins TRBV11-2 and TRBJ2-7; TRBD1 is a possible D gene (7 bases). Germline V gene sequence: CDR1 SGHAT, CDR2 FQNNGV. The CDR3 spans 13 residues. Trimming took off 5 bases at V and 9 bases at J, with 17 bases between the two ends.